What follows describes a single TCR beta chain. The sample belongs to a study of T cell changes during pregnancy in multiple sclerosis. Germline V gene sequence: CDR1 SGHNT, CDR2 YYREEE (reference sequence). The CDR3 consists of 14 residues. Libraries were prepared by immunoSEQ multiplex PCR; TCRdb keeps only in-frame clonotypes and omits some of them. The sample comprises about 83,000 clones, roughly nine tenths of which are singletons, and roughly 3.5% rests with the top ten. Sequences were derived from PBMCs, sampled in the first trimester of pregnancy. The chain recombines TRBV5-4 with TRBJ2-5; D not resolved. The DNA end is a closer match to TRBJ2-7, so the J assignment may be wrong. The clonotype originates from a female donor in good health, serving as a control in a pregnancy study. Some clones in this sample may be carry-over from other donors' samples. For the CDR3, the DNA is TGTGCCAGCAGCTTGACGGGTCCCTCCTACGAGCAGTACTTC. Protein: CASSLTGPSYEQYF.